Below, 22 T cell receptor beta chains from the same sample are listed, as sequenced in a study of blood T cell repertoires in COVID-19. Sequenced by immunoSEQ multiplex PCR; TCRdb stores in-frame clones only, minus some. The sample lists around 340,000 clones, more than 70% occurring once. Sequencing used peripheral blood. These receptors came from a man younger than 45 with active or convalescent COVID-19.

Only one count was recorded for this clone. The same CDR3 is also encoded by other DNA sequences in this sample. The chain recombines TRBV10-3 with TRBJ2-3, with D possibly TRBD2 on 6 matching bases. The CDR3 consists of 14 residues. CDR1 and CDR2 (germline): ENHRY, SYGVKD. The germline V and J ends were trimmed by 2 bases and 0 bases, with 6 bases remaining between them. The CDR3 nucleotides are TGTGCCATCAGTGAGAGCGGGAGCACAGATACGCAGTATTTT. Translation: CAISESGSTDTQYF.

The CDR3 DNA is TGCGCCAGCAGCTTCCGGACTAGCGGGAGGATTTCTGACAATGAGCAGTTCTTC. This codes for CASSFRTSGRISDNEQFF. V is TRBV5-1 and J is TRBJ2-1; 14 bases are a match to TRBD2. The V and J ends lost 2 bases and 5 bases, in that order; junction bases with no gene match: 9. The CDR3 loop spans 18 amino acids. The germline V gene encodes CDR1 SGHRS and CDR2 YFSETQ.

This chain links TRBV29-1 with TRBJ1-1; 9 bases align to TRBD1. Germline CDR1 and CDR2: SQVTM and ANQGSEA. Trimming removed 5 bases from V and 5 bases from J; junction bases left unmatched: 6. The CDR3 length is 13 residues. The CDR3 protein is CSVWGTGKTEAFF. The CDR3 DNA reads TGCAGCGTTTGGGGGACAGGGAAGACTGAAGCTTTCTTT. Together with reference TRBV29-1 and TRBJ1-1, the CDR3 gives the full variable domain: SAVISQKPSRDICQRGTSLTIQCQVDSQVTMMFWYRQQPGQSLTLIATANQGSEATYESGFVIDKFPISRPNLTFSTLTVSNMSPEDSSIYLCSVWGTGKTEAFFGQGTRLTVV.

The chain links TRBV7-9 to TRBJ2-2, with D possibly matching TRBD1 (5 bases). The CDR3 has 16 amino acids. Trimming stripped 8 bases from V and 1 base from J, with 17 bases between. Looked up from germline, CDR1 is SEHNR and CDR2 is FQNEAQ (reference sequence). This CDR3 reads CASYSLNGQNTGELFF. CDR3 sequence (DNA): TGTGCCAGCTACAGCTTGAATGGACAGAACACCGGGGAGCTGTTTTTT.

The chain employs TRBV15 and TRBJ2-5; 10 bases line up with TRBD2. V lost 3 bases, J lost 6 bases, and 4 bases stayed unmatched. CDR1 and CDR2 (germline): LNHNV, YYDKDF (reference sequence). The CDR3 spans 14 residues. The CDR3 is CATSSSGGEKTQYF. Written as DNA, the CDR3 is TGTGCCACCAGCAGCAGCGGGGGGGAGAAGACCCAGTACTTC.

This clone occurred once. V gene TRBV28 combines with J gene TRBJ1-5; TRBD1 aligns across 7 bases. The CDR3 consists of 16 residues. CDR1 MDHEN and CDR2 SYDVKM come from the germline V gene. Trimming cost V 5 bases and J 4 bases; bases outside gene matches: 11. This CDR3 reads CASSDLQGTRNQPQHF. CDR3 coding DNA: TGTGCCAGCAGTGATCTACAGGGGACTAGGAATCAGCCCCAGCATTTT.

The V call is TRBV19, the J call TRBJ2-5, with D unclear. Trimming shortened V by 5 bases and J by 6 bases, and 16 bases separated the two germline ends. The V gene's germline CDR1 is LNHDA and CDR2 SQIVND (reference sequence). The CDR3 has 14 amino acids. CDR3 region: CASSLSDGSKTQYF. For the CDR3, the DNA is TGTGCCAGTAGTTTATCAGATGGTTCGAAGACCCAGTACTTC.

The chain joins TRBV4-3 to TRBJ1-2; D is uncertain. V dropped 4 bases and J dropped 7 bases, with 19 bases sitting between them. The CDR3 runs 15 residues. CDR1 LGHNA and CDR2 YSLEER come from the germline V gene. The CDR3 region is CASSRTGYVRGGYTF. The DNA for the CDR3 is TGCGCCAGCAGCCGGACGGGGTACGTTCGGGGTGGCTACACCTTC.

The CDR3 loop is CASSLKTSGTDTQYF. DNA of the CDR3: TGTGCCAGCAGCTTGAAAACTAGCGGTACAGATACGCAGTATTTT. This chain uses TRBV7-6 with TRBJ2-3; 8 positions match TRBD2. Trimming removed 3 bases from V and 3 bases from J; junction bases left unmatched: 5. The CDR3 has 15 amino acids. Germline-derived CDR1 and CDR2 are SGHVS and FNYEAQ. The variable domain in full, with the rest retrieved from reference TRBV7-6 and TRBJ2-3, is GAGVSQSPRYKVTKRGQDVALRCDPISGHVSLYWYRQALGQGPEFLTYFNYEAQQDKSGLPNDRFSAERPEGSISTLTIQRTEQRDSAMYRCASSLKTSGTDTQYFGPGTRLTVL.

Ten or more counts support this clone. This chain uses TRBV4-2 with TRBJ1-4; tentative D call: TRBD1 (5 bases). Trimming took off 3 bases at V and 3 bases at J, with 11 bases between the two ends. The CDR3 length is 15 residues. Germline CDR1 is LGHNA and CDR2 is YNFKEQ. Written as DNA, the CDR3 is TGTGCCAGCAGCCATAAAGGGGAGGCTAATGAAAAACTGTTTTTT. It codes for CASSHKGEANEKLFF.

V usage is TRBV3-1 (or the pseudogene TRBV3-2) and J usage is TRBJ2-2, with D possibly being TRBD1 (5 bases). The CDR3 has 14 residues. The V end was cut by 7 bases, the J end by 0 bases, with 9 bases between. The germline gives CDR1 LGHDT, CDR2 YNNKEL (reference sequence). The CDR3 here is CASMAGSNTGELFF. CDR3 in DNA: TGTGCCAGCATGGCAGGGTCGAACACCGGGGAGCTGTTTTTT.

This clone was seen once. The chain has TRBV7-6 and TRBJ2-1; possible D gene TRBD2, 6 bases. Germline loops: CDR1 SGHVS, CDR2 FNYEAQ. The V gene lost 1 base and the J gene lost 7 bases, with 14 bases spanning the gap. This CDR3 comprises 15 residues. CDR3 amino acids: CASSLVEGRGNEQFF. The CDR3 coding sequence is TGTGCCAGCAGCTTAGTGGAGGGCCGGGGGAATGAGCAGTTCTTC.

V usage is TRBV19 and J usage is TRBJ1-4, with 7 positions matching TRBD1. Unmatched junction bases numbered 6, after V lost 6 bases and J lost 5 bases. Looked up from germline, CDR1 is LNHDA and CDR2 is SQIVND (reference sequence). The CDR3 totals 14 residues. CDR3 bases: TGTGCCAGTAGGCCGACAGGGAGCAATGAAAAACTGTTTTTT. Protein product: CASRPTGSNEKLFF.

CDR3 region: CAWSVRRSGLGYTF. The CDR3 DNA reads TGTGCCTGGAGTGTAAGAAGGAGCGGTTTGGGCTACACCTTC. V and J are TRBV30 and TRBJ1-2; no reliable D call. The CDR3 sequence is 14 residues long. V was pared by 0 bases and J by 8 bases, with 16 bases between. CDR1 is GTSNPN, CDR2 SVGIG, per germline (reference sequence). The variable domain in full, with the rest retrieved from reference TRBV30 and TRBJ1-2, is SQTIHQWPATLVQPVGSPLSLECTVEGTSNPNLYWYRQAAGRGLQLLFYSVGIGQISSEVPQNLSASRPQDRQFILSSKKLLLSDSGFYLCAWSVRRSGLGYTFGSGTRLTVV.

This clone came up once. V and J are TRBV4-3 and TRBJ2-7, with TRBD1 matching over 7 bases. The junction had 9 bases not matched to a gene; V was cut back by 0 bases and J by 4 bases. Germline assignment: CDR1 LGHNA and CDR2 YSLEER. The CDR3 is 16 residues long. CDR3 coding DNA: TGCGCCAGCAGCCAAGATCGAACAGGGGCAGGTTACGAGCAGTACTTC. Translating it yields CASSQDRTGAGYEQYF.

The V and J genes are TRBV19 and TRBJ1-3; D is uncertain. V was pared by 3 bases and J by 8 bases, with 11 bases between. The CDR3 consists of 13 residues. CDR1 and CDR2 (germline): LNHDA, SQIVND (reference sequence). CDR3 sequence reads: CASSISGEDTIYF. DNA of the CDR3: TGTGCCAGTAGTATCTCTGGGGAGGACACCATATATTTT.

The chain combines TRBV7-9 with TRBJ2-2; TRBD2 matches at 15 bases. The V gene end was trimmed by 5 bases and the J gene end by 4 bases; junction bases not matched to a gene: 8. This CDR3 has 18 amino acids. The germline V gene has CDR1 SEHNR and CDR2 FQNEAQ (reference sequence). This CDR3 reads CASSGRTSGRAGTGELFF. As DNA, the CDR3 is TGTGCCAGCAGCGGAAGGACTAGCGGGAGGGCCGGCACCGGGGAGCTGTTTTTT.

The CDR3 DNA sequence: TGTGCCAGCAGCCAACCCCTTCCGGGACAGGGGAATGAAAAACTGTTTTTT. Protein: CASSQPLPGQGNEKLFF. J is TRBJ1-4 and V is TRBV4-2, with 10 bases fitting TRBD1. The V and J ends lost 2 bases and 5 bases, in that order; junction bases with no gene match: 8. The germline gives CDR1 LGHNA, CDR2 YNFKEQ. This CDR3 comprises 17 residues.

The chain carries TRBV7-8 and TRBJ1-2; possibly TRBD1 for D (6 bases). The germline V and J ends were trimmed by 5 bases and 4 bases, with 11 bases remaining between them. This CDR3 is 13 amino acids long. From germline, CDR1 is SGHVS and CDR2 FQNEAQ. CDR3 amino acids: CASSRGQSYGYTF. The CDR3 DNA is TGTGCCAGCAGCCGCGGACAGAGCTATGGCTACACCTTC.

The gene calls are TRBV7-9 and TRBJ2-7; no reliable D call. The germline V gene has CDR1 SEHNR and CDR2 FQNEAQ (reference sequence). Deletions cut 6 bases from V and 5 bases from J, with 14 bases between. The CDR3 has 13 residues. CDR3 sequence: CASRPGGVDEQYF. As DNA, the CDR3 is TGTGCCAGCAGACCCGGCGGTGTCGACGAGCAGTACTTC.

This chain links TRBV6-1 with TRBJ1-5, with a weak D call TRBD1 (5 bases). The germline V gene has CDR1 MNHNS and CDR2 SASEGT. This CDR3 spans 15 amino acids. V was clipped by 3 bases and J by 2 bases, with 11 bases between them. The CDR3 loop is CASSDRKQGNQPQHF. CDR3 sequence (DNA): TGTGCCAGCAGTGACCGAAAACAGGGCAATCAGCCCCAGCATTTT.

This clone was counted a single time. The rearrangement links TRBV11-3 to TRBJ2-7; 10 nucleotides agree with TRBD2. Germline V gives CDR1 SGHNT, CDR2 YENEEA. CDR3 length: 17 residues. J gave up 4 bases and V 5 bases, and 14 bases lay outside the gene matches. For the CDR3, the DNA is TGTGCCAGCAGCCCGGGACTAGCGACCGGTTCCTTTTACGAGCAGTACTTC. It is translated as CASSPGLATGSFYEQYF. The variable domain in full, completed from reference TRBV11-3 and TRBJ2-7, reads EAGVVQSPRYKIIEKKQPVAFWCNPISGHNTLYWYLQNLGQGPELLIRYENEEAVDDSQLPKDRFSAERLKGVDSTLKIQPAELGDSAVYLCASSPGLATGSFYEQYFGPGTRLTVT.